The rows below give T cell receptor beta chains drawn from one sample of a study of cytomegalovirus exposure and HLA in healthy donors. This table comes from immunoSEQ multiplex PCR, and its TCRdb copy is limited to in-frame clones, with some not included. In the table there are about 140,000 clones, around 80% of which are singletons. The specimen was PBMCs. These receptor sequences come from a woman in her forties in good health and CMV-seronegative. Both conserved end residues are part of each CDR3. D genes are given only for firm matches. Rows may omit the clone size; those that give it use once, few, many or a size class.

v_call	d_call	j_call	clone_size	cdr3_aa	cdr3_nt
TRBV7-3	TRBD1	TRBJ1-2	-	CASSSLPPGTGLNYGYTF	TGTGCCAGCAGCTCACTTCCCCCCGGGACAGGGTTAAACTATGGCTACACCTTC
TRBV25-1	TRBD2	TRBJ2-3	-	CASSEFGGGGTDTQYF	TGTGCCAGCAGTGAATTTGGCGGGGGAGGCACAGATACGCAGTATTTT
TRBV7-9	-	TRBJ2-7	-	CASSLGGGDPTYEQYF	TGTGCCAGCAGCTTAGGAGGGGGGGATCCCACCTACGAGCAGTACTTC
TRBV9	TRBD1	TRBJ1-2	-	CASRQTGFNYGYTF	TGTGCCAGCAGGCAGACAGGGTTTAACTATGGCTACACCTTC
TRBV7-3	-	TRBJ2-1	-	CASSLTGGWGDEQFF	TGTGCCAGCAGCTTAACTGGGGGGTGGGGCGATGAGCAGTTCTTC
TRBV5-1	TRBD1	TRBJ1-4	once	CASSLQGPDEKLFF	TGCGCCAGCAGCTTACAGGGGCCGGATGAAAAACTGTTTTTT
TRBV7-3	TRBD1	TRBJ1-2	-	CASSLIRTTGTNYGYTF	TGTGCCAGCAGCTTAATCCGGACGACAGGGACAAACTATGGCTACACCTTC
TRBV7-9	-	TRBJ2-5	few	CASSYRSPKETQYF	TGTGCCAGCAGCTACCGTTCTCCTAAAGAGACCCAGTACTTC
TRBV4-1	TRBD2	TRBJ2-7	few	CASSQDAGVTSGSYEQYF	TGCGCCAGCAGCCAAGATGCCGGAGTGACTAGCGGGAGCTACGAGCAGTACTTC
TRBV29-1	TRBD1	TRBJ2-1	-	CSVGGRGSSYNEQFF	TGCAGCGTTGGGGGCAGGGGGAGCTCCTACAATGAGCAGTTCTTC
TRBV7-9	-	TRBJ2-6	-	CASSLVLPGANVLTF	TGTGCCAGCAGCTTAGTTCTCCCTGGGGCCAACGTCCTGACTTTC
TRBV11-1	-	TRBJ2-6	-	CASSRPRSSGANVLTF	TGTGCCAGCAGCCGCCCGCGGTCCTCTGGGGCCAACGTCCTGACTTTC
TRBV4-2	-	TRBJ2-2	-	CASSQDPTYGTGELFF	TGTGCCAGCAGCCAAGATCCGACATACGGTACCGGGGAGCTGTTTTTT
TRBV6-1	-	TRBJ1-5	-	CASRPLGGDVPQHF	TGTGCCAGCAGGCCCTTGGGGGGGGACGTGCCCCAGCATTTT
TRBV6-5	TRBD2	TRBJ2-1	few	CASSYATSGNTMKQFF	TGTGCCAGCAGTTACGCGACTAGCGGGAATACAATGAAGCAGTTCTTC
TRBV7-9	TRBD1	TRBJ2-7	-	CASSIPGQGTGEQYF	TGTGCCAGCAGCATACCGGGACAGGGGACGGGCGAGCAGTACTTC
TRBV4-2	-	TRBJ2-7	-	CASSQDLATRSSYEQYF	TGTGCCAGCAGCCAAGATCTAGCGACTCGAAGCTCCTACGAGCAGTACTTC
TRBV6-5	-	TRBJ2-1	once	CASSYGSSYNEQFF	TGTGCCAGCAGTTACGGGAGCTCCTACAATGAGCAGTTCTTC
TRBV19	-	TRBJ2-2	once	CASSIVIQPAQGNTGELFF	TGTGCCAGTAGTATAGTCATCCAGCCCGCCCAGGGGAACACCGGGGAGCTGTTTTTT
TRBV6-5	TRBD1	TRBJ2-7	-	CASDGTGKFYEQYF	TGTGCCAGCGACGGGACAGGGAAGTTCTACGAGCAGTACTTC
TRBV27	-	TRBJ1-5	once	CASSLSSDPRDYQPQHF	TGTGCCAGCAGTTTATCCTCCGACCCCAGGGACTATCAGCCCCAGCATTTT
TRBV5-6	-	TRBJ2-3	-	CASSLGGAEDTQYF	TGTGCCAGCAGCTTGGGGGGCGCCGAAGATACGCAGTATTTT
TRBV27	-	TRBJ2-1	-	CASSLWGDSYNEQFF	TGTGCCAGCAGTTTATGGGGAGATTCCTACAATGAGCAGTTCTTC
TRBV23-1	-	TRBJ2-7	few	CASSQSWGVFYEQYF	TGCGCCAGCAGTCAATCGTGGGGGGTTTTCTACGAGCAGTACTTC
TRBV5-4	-	TRBJ1-1	-	CASSLAGGFMNTEAFF	TGTGCCAGCAGCTTAGCGGGGGGTTTCATGAACACTGAAGCTTTCTTT
TRBV7-3	TRBD1	TRBJ2-1	-	CASSLGQGANEQFF	TGTGCCAGCAGCCTGGGACAGGGAGCGAATGAGCAGTTCTTC
TRBV18	TRBD1	TRBJ1-3	-	CASSPRITGEGAGNTIYF	TGTGCCAGCTCACCACGCATAACAGGGGAAGGTGCTGGAAACACCATATATTTT
TRBV19	-	TRBJ2-1	-	CASSQPGIEQFF	TGTGCCAGTAGTCAACCCGGGATTGAGCAGTTCTTC
TRBV19	-	TRBJ2-1	once	CAGYTGFEQFF	TGTGCCGGTTATACAGGGTTTGAGCAGTTCTTC
TRBV7-2	TRBD1	TRBJ1-2	-	CASSNRDRVGGYTF	TGTGCCAGCAGCAACCGGGACAGGGTCGGAGGCTACACCTTC
TRBV28	-	TRBJ2-1	-	CASSLRGGQFF	TGTGCCAGCAGTTTACGGGGTGGGCAGTTCTTC
TRBV20-1	-	TRBJ1-1	-	CSASPGPEAFF	TGCAGTGCTAGTCCAGGCCCTGAAGCTTTCTTT
TRBV9	-	TRBJ2-7	-	CASSFPGGPGVLGGSRAYEQYF	TGTGCCAGCAGCTTCCCAGGGGGCCCAGGCGTACTCGGCGGGAGTAGAGCCTACGAGCAGTACTTC
TRBV7-2	TRBD2	TRBJ2-3	-	CASSLGGRGTDTQYF	TGTGCCAGCAGCTTAGGCGGGAGAGGCACAGATACGCAGTATTTT
TRBV6-5	-	TRBJ1-2	few	CASSYSPDSDYGYTF	TGTGCCAGCAGTTACTCTCCGGACAGCGACTATGGCTACACCTTC
TRBV7-9	-	TRBJ1-2	-	CASSLYREGYGYTF	TGTGCCAGCAGCCTTTACAGGGAGGGCTATGGCTACACCTTC
TRBV7-8	-	TRBJ2-2	-	CASSLLPGAPLSGELFF	TGTGCCAGCAGCTTATTGCCGGGAGCCCCTTTGTCAGGGGAGCTGTTTTTT
TRBV21-1	-	TRBJ2-7	-	CASSKVTRQEAYEQYF	TGTGCCAGCAGCAAAGTGACGAGACAGGAAGCCTACGAGCAGTACTTC
TRBV7-2	TRBD1	TRBJ2-7	-	CASSPVLGQGLYEQYF	TGTGCCAGCAGCCCCGTTTTGGGACAGGGACTTTACGAGCAGTACTTC
TRBV6-8	-	TRBJ2-7	-	CASSFKSADPGDYEQYF	TGTGCCAGCAGTTTTAAATCTGCTGACCCCGGGGATTACGAGCAGTACTTC
TRBV5-6	TRBD2	TRBJ2-7	-	CASSIQTSGYNYEQYF	TGTGCCAGCAGCATTCAAACTAGCGGGTACAACTACGAGCAGTACTTC
TRBV27	TRBD2	TRBJ2-1	-	CASSSVGPRELAGENNEQFF	TGTGCCAGCAGTTCAGTAGGCCCCCGAGAGCTAGCGGGAGAGAACAATGAGCAGTTCTTC
TRBV6-5	-	TRBJ1-3	-	CASSYSAASSGNTIYF	TGTGCCAGCAGTTACTCGGCAGCTAGCTCTGGAAACACCATATATTTT
TRBV4-3	-	TRBJ2-3	-	CASSQDSSTDTQYF	TGCGCCAGCAGCCAGGACTCTAGCACAGATACGCAGTATTTT